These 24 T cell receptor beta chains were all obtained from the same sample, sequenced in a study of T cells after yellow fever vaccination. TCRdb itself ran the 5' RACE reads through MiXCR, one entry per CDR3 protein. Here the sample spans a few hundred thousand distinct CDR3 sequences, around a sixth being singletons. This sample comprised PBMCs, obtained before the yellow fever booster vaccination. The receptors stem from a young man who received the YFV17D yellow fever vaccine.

CDR3 bases: TGTGCCAGCAGCGGGACTAGCGGGGGCCACGAGCAGTACTTC. Translating gives CASSGTSGGHEQYF. The chain links TRBV6-6 to TRBJ2-7, with TRBD2 matching over 14 bases. V shed 6 bases, J shed 5 bases, and the junction held 3 bases outside the gene matches. The germline V gene encodes CDR1 MNHNY and CDR2 SVGAGI (reference sequence). The CDR3 totals 14 residues.

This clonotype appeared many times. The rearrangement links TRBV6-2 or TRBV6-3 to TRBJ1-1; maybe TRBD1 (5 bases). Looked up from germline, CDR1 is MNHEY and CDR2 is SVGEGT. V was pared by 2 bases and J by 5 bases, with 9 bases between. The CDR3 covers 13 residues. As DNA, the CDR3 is TGTGCCAGCAGTTACATCGGGGGGACTGAAGCTTTCTTT. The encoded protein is CASSYIGGTEAFF.

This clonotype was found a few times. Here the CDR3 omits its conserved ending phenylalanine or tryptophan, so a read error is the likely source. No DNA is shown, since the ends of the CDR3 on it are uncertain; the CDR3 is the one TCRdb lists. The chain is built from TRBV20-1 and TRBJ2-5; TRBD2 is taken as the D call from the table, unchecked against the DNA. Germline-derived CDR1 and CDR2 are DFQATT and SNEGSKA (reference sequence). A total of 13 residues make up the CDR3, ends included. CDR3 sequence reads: CSAIGASGTKFGV.

The CDR3 sequence is CASRRTSGPTDTQYF. CDR3 sequence (DNA): TGCGCCAGCAGGCGGACTAGCGGACCCACAGATACGCAGTATTTT. The chain uses TRBV10-1 and TRBJ2-3, with TRBD2 matching 10 bases. The V segment lost 6 bases and the J segment 2 bases; nucleotides outside the gene matches: 5. Germline CDR1 and CDR2: WNHNN and SYGVQD (reference sequence). The CDR3 spans 15 residues.

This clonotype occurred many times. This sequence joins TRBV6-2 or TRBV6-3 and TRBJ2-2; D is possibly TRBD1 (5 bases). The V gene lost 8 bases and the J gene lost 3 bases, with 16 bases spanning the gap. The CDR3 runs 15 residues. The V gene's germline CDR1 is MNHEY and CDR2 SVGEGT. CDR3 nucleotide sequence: TGTGCCAGCGAACGAGCACAGGAATACACCGGGGAGCTGTTTTTT. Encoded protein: CASERAQEYTGELFF.

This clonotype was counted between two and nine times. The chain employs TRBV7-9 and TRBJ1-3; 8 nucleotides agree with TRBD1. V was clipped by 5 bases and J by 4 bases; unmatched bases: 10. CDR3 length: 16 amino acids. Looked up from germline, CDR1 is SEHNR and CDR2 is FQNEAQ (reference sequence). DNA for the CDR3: TGTGCCAGCAGCGACAGGGGTACTAGGCGAGGAAACACCATATATTTT. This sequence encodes CASSDRGTRRGNTIYF.

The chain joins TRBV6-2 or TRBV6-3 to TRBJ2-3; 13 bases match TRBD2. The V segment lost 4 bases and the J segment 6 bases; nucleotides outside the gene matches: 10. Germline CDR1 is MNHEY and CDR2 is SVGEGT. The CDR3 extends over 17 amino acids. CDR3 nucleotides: TGTGCCAGCAGTTTTTGGACTAGCGGGGGTGTACACGATACGCAGTATTTT. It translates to CASSFWTSGGVHDTQYF.

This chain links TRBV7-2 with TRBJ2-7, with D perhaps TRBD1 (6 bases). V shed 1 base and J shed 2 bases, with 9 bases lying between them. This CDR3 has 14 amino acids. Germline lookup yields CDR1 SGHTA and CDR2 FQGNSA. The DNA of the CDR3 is TGTGCCAGCAGCTTAGGGGCAGGGGCCTACGAGCAGTACGTC. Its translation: CASSLGAGAYEQYV.

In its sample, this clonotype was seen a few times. The chain's CDR3 is CASRTSGGAETQYF. The DNA for the CDR3 is TGTGCCAGCAGGACTAGCGGGGGGGCTGAGACCCAGTACTTC. The chain combines TRBV12-3 or TRBV12-4 with TRBJ2-5; 14 bases fit TRBD2. The CDR3 extends over 14 amino acids. The V gene end was trimmed by 6 bases and the J gene end by 5 bases; junction bases not matched to a gene: 2.

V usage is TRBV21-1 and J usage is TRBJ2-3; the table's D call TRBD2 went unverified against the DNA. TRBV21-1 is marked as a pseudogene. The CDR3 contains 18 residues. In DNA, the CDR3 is TGTGCCAGCAGCAAAGCGGGGGAGGGAATGAGTCACACAGATACGCAGTATTTT. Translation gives CASSKAGEGMSHTDTQYF.

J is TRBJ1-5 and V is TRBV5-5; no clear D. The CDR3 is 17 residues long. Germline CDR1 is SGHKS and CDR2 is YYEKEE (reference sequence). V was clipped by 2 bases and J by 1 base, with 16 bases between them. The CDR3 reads CASSLRAWAQSNQPQHF. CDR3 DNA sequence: TGTGCCAGCAGCTTACGGGCGTGGGCGCAGAGCAATCAGCCCCAGCATTTT.

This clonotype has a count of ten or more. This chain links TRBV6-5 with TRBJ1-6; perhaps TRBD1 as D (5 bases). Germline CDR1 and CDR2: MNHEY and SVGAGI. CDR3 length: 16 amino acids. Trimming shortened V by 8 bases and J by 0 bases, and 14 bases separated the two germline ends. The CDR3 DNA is TGTGCCAGCCATCGGGGGTGGCCCTCCTATAATTCACCCCTCCACTTT. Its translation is CASHRGWPSYNSPLHF.

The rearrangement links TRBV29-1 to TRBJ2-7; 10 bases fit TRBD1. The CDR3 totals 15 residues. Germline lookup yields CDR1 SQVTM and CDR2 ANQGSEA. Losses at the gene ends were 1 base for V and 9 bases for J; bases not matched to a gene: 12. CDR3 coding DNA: TGCAGCGTTGAAGGCCGGGACAGGGGCCGCGCGGGGCAGTACTTC. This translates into CSVEGRDRGRAGQYF.

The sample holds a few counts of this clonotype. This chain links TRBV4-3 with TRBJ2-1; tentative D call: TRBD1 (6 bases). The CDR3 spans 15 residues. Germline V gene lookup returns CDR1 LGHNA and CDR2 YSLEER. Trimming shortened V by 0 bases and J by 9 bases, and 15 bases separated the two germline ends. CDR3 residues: CASSQDWSGESEQFF. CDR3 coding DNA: TGCGCCAGCAGCCAAGATTGGTCAGGGGAGAGTGAGCAGTTCTTC.

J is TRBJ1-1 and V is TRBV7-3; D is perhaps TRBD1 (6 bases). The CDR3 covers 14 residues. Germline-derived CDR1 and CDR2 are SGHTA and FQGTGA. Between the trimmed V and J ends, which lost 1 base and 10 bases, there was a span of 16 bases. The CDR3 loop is CASSLKPGHESAFF. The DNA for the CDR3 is TGTGCCAGCAGCTTAAAGCCGGGACACGAGTCAGCTTTCTTT.

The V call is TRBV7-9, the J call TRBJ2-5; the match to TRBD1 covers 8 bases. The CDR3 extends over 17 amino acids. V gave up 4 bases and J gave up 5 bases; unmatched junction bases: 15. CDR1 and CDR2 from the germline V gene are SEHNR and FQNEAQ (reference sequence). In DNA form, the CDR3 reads TGTGCCAGCAGCTCGGACAGGGCCAGCAACTTAATGGAGACCCAGTACTTC. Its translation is CASSSDRASNLMETQYF.

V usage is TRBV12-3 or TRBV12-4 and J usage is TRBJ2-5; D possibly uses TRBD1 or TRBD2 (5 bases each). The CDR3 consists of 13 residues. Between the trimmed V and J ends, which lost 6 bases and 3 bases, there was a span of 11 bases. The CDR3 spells CASSQGPKETQYF. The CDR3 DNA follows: TGTGCCAGCAGCCAGGGACCAAAAGAGACCCAGTACTTC.

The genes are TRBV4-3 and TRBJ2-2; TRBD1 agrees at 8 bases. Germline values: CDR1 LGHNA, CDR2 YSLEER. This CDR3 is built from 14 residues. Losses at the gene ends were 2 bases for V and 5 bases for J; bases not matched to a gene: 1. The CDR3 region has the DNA TGCGCCAGCAGCCAACGACAGGGGACCGGGGAGCTGTTTTTT. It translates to CASSQRQGTGELFF.

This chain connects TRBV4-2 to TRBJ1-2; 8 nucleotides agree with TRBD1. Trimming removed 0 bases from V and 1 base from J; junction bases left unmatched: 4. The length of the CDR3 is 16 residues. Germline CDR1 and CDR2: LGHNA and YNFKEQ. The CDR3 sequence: CASSQEWTGSNYGYTF. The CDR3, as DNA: TGTGCCAGCAGCCAAGAGTGGACAGGGAGTAACTATGGCTACACCTTC.

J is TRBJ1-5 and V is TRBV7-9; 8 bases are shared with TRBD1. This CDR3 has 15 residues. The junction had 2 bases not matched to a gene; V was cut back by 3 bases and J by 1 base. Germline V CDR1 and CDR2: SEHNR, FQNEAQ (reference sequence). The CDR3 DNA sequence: TGTGCCAGCAGCTTCGACAGGGGAAGCAATCAGCCCCAGCATTTT. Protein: CASSFDRGSNQPQHF. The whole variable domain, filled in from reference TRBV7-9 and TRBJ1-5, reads DTGVSQNPRHKITKRGQNVTFRCDPISEHNRLYWYRQTLGQGPEFLTYFQNEAQLEKSRLLSDRFSAERPKGSFSTLEIQRTEQGDSAMYLCASSFDRGSNQPQHFGDGTRLSIL.

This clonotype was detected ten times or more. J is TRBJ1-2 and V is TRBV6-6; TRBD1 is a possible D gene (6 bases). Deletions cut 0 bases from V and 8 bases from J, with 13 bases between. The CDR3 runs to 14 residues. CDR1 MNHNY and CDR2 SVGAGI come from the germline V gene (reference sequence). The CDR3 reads CASSYSMGARGYTF. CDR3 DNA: TGTGCCAGCAGTTACTCGATGGGGGCGCGAGGCTACACCTTC.

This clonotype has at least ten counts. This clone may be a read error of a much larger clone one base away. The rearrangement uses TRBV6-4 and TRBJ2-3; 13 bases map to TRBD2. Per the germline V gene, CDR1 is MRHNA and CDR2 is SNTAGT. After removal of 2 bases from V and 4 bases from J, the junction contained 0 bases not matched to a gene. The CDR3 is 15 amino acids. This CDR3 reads CASSDTSGGADTQYF. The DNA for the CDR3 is TGTGCCAGCAGTGACACTAGCGGGGGGGCAGATACGCAGTATTTT.

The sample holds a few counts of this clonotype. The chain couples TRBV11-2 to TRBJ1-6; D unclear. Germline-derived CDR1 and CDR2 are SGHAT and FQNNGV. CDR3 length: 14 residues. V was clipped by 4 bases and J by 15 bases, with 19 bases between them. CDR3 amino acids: CASSSTERSGGLHF. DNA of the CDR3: TGTGCCAGCAGCTCCACGGAACGTTCCGGAGGCCTCCACTTT.

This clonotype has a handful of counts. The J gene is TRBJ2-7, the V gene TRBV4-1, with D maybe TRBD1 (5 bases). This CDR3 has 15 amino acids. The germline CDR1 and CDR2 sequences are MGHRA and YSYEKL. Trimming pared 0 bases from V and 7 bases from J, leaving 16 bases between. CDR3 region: CASSQDPGAWREQYF. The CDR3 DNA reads TGCGCCAGCAGCCAAGATCCTGGGGCATGGCGAGAGCAGTACTTC.